Listed below are T cell receptor beta chains from one sample, sequenced in a study of cytomegalovirus exposure and HLA in healthy donors. The table came from immunoSEQ multiplex PCR; TCRdb's copy has only in-frame clones and leaves some out. The repertoire holds about 130,000 clones, with 60% to 85% as singletons. Sequenced: PBMCs. These receptors were taken from a man younger than 40 in good health and CMV-seronegative. Each CDR3 is given with its conserved first and last residue. The D gene is left open where the match is weak. Clone size is given for some rows only: seen once, a few or many times, or a class if the clone is expanded.

v_gene: TRBV4-1
j_gene: TRBJ2-1
abundance: NA
d_gene: TRBD2
CDR3aa: CASSQAGRTSGLSSYNEQFF
CDR3nt: TGCGCCAGCAGCCAAGCAGGTCGGACTAGCGGACTTAGCTCCTACAATGAGCAGTTCTTC

v_gene: TRBV30
j_gene: TRBJ2-7
abundance: NA
d_gene: NA
CDR3aa: CAWSASRTAVEQYF
CDR3nt: TGTGCCTGGAGTGCCTCCCGGACAGCAGTAGAGCAGTACTTC

v_gene: TRBV7-9
j_gene: TRBJ2-7
abundance: NA
d_gene: NA
CDR3aa: CASSQGQRYEQYF
CDR3nt: TGTGCCAGCAGCCAAGGACAGCGCTACGAGCAGTACTTC

v_gene: TRBV7-6
j_gene: TRBJ2-7
abundance: NA
d_gene: NA
CDR3aa: CASSLASTGTYEQYF
CDR3nt: TGTGCCAGCAGCTTAGCTTCGACAGGCACCTACGAGCAGTACTTC

v_gene: TRBV6-5
j_gene: TRBJ1-6
abundance: NA
d_gene: TRBD1
CDR3aa: CASSPDRGPSPLHF
CDR3nt: TGTGCCAGCAGTCCGGACAGGGGGCCTTCACCCCTCCACTTT

v_gene: TRBV10-2
j_gene: TRBJ1-1
abundance: NA
d_gene: NA
CDR3aa: CASIYGGGTEAFF
CDR3nt: TGCGCCAGCATTTACGGGGGAGGCACTGAAGCTTTCTTT

v_gene: TRBV5-4
j_gene: TRBJ1-2
abundance: few
d_gene: NA
CDR3aa: CASSALQEMPNYGYTF
CDR3nt: TGTGCCAGCAGCGCTTTACAGGAAATGCCTAACTATGGCTACACCTTC

v_gene: TRBV9
j_gene: TRBJ1-2
abundance: NA
d_gene: NA
CDR3aa: CASSGEGVGYTF
CDR3nt: TGTGCCAGCAGCGGCGAGGGGGTAGGCTACACCTTC

v_gene: TRBV23-1
j_gene: TRBJ1-2
abundance: NA
d_gene: TRBD1
CDR3aa: CASSPGTGVFYGYTF
CDR3nt: TGCGCCAGCAGCCCTGGGACAGGGGTATTCTATGGCTACACCTTC

v_gene: TRBV19
j_gene: TRBJ2-6
abundance: NA
d_gene: TRBD1
CDR3aa: CASSQTGLGLSGANVLTF
CDR3nt: TGTGCCAGTAGTCAGACAGGGCTTGGACTGTCTGGGGCCAACGTCCTGACTTTC

v_gene: TRBV5-1
j_gene: TRBJ2-3
abundance: NA
d_gene: NA
CDR3aa: CASSLEGGVSTDTQYF
CDR3nt: TGCGCCAGCAGCTTGGAGGGGGGGGTTAGCACAGATACGCAGTATTTT

v_gene: TRBV29-1
j_gene: TRBJ2-3
abundance: NA
d_gene: NA
CDR3aa: CSVGGAGDSTDTQYF
CDR3nt: TGCAGCGTTGGAGGCGCAGGGGACAGCACAGATACGCAGTATTTT

v_gene: TRBV6-5
j_gene: TRBJ2-1
abundance: NA
d_gene: TRBD1
CDR3aa: CASSYQGAGLGNEQFF
CDR3nt: TGTGCCAGCAGTTACCAGGGGGCAGGGCTGGGGAATGAGCAGTTCTTC

v_gene: TRBV25-1
j_gene: TRBJ1-1
abundance: NA
d_gene: TRBD1
CDR3aa: CASTDRVFRAFF
CDR3nt: TGTGCCAGCACGGACAGGGTCTTTCGGGCTTTCTTT

v_gene: TRBV2
j_gene: TRBJ2-2
abundance: NA
d_gene: NA
CDR3aa: CASSDLATGELFF
CDR3nt: TGTGCCAGCAGTGATTTGGCCACCGGGGAGCTGTTTTTT

v_gene: TRBV27
j_gene: TRBJ1-6
abundance: NA
d_gene: NA
CDR3aa: CASSPLQALSSYNSPLHF
CDR3nt: TGTGCCAGCAGTCCCTTACAGGCCCTGAGCTCCTATAATTCACCCCTCCACTTT